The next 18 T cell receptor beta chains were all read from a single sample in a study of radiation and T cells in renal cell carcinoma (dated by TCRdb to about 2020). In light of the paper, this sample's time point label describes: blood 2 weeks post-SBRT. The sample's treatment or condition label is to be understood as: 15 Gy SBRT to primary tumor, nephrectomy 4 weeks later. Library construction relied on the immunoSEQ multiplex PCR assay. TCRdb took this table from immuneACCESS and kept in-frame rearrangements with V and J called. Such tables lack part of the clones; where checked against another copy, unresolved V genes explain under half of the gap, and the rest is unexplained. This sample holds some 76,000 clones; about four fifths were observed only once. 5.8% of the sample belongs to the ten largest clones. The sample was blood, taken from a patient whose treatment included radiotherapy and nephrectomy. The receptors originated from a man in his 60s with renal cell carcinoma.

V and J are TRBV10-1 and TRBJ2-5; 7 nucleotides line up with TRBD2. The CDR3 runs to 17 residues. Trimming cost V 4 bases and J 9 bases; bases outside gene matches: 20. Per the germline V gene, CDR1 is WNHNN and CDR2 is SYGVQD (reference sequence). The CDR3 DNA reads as TGCGCCAGCAGTGCCGACCTGGGGGTAGCGGGCCCCGGTGCCCAGTACTTC. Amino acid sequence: CASSADLGVAGPGAQYF.

The CDR3, as DNA: TGTGCCAGCAGCTTTGATCGGGAGCTGGCCGAGCAGTACTTC. It codes for CASSFDRELAEQYF. The rearrangement uses TRBV11-1 and TRBJ2-7; D possibly corresponds to TRBD2 (6 bases). The V gene's germline CDR1 is SGHAT and CDR2 FQDESV (reference sequence). The V and J ends lost 3 bases and 6 bases respectively, with 15 bases between them. The length of the CDR3 is 14 residues.

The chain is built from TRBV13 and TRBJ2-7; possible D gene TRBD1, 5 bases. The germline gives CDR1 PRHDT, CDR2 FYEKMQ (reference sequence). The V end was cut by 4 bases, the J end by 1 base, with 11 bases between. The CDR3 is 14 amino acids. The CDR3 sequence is CASSSGHSSYEQYF. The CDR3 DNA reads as TGTGCCAGCAGCTCAGGACATTCGTCCTACGAGCAGTACTTC.

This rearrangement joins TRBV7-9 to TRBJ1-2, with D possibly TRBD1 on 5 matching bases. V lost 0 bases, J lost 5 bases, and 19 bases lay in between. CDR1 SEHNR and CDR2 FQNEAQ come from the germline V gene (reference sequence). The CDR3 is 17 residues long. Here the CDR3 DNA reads TGTGCCAGCAGCTTAGCCCCCCAAGGGGACGGATTATATGGCTACACCTTC. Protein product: CASSLAPQGDGLYGYTF.

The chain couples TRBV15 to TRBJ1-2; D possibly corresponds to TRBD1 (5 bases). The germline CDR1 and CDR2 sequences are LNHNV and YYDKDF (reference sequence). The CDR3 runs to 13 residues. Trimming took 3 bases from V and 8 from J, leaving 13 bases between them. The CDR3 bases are TGTGCCACCAGCAGGGTTGGGGGATTGGGCTACACCTTC. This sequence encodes CATSRVGGLGYTF.

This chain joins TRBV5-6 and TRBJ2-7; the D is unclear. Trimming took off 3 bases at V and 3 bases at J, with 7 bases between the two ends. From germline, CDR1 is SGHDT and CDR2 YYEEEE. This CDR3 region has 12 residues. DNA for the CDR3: TGTGCCAGCAGCTACGCTCTCTACGAGCAGTACTTC. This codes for CASSYALYEQYF.

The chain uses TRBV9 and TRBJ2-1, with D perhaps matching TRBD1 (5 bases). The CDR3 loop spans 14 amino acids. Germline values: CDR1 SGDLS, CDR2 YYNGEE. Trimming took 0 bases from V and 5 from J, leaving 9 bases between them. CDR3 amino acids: CASSVGGRDNEQFF. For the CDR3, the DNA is TGTGCCAGCAGCGTAGGGGGCCGAGACAATGAGCAGTTCTTC. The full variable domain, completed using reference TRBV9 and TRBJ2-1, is DSGVTQTPKHLITATGQRVTLRCSPRSGDLSVYWYQQSLDQGLQFLIQYYNGEERAKGNILERFSAQQFPDLHSELNLSSLELGDSALYFCASSVGGRDNEQFFGPGTRLTVL.

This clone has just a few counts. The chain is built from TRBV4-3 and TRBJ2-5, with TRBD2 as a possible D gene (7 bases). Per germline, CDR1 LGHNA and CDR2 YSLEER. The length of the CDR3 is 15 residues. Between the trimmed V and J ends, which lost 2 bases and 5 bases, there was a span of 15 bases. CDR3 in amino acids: CASSQLLGGAETQYF. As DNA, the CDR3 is TGCGCCAGCAGCCAACTACTAGGGGGGGCGGAGACCCAGTACTTC.

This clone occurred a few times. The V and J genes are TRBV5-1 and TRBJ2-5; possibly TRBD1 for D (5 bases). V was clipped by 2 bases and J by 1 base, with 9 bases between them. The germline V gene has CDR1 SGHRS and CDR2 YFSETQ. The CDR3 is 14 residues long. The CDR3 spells CASSLSGAQETQYF. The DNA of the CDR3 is TGCGCCAGCAGCTTAAGTGGGGCCCAAGAGACCCAGTACTTC.

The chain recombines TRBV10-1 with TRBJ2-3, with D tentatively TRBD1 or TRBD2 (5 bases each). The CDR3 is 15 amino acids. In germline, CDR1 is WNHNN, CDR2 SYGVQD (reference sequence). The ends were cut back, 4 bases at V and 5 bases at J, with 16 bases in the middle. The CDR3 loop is CASSGDAVFGDTQYF. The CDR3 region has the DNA TGCGCCAGCAGTGGGGACGCCGTCTTTGGAGATACGCAGTATTTT.

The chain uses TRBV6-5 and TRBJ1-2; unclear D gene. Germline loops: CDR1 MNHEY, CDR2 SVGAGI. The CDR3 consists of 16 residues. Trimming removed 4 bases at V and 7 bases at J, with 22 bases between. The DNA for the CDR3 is TGTGCCAGCAGTTCGATAAACCCTGGCGAGTCCAGTGGCTACACCTTC. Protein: CASSSINPGESSGYTF.

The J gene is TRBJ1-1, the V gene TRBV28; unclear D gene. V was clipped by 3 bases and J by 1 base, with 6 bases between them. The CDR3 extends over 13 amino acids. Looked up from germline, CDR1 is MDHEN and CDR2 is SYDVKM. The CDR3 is CASSLRTNTEAFF. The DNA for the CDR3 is TGTGCCAGCAGTTTGCGAACGAACACTGAAGCTTTCTTT.

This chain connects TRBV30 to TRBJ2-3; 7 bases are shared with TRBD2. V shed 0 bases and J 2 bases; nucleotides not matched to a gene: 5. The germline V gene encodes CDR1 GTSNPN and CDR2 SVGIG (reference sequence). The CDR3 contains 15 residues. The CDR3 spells CAWSVGGGLTDTQYF. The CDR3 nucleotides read TGTGCCTGGAGTGTAGGCGGGGGACTCACAGATACGCAGTATTTT.

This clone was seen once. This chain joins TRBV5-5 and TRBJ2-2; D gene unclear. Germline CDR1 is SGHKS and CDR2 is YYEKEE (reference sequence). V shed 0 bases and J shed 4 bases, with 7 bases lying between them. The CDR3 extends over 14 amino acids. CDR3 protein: CASSLGHPTGELFF. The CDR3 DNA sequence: TGTGCCAGCAGCTTGGGTCACCCCACCGGGGAGCTGTTTTTT.

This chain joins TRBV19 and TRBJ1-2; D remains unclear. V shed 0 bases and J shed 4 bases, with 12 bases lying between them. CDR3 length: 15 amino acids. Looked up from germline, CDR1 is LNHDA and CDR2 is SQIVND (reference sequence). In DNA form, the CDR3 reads TGTGCCAGTAGTATAGATCTCTCGGGGAGCTATGGCTACACCTTC. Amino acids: CASSIDLSGSYGYTF.

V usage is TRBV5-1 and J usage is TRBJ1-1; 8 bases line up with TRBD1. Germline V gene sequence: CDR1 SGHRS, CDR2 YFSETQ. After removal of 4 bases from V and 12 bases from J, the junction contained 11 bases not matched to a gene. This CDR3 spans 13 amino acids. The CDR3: CASSRAGTGVTFF. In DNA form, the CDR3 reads TGCGCCAGCAGCCGCGCCGGGACAGGCGTTACTTTCTTT.

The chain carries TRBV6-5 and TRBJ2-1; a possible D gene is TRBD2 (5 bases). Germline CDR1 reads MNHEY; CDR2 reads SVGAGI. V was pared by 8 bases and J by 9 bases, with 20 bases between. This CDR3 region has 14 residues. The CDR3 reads CASALGKPAGEQFF. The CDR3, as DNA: TGTGCCAGCGCCTTAGGCAAACCGGCGGGTGAGCAGTTCTTC.

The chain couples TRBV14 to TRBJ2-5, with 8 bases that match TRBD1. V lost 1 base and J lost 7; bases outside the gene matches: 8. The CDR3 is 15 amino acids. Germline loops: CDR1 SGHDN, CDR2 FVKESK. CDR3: CASSQARGPLATQYF. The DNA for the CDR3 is TGTGCCAGCAGCCAAGCCAGGGGGCCCTTAGCGACCCAGTACTTC.